This T cell receptor beta chain derives from a study of PD-1 blockade in classical Hodgkin lymphoma. Study-level results: Reported baseline diversity: healthy donors highest, relapsed/refractory patients lowest.

Clones were sequenced by immunoSEQ multiplex PCR, and TCRdb holds only the in-frame ones, with some missing. The repertoire holds tens of thousands of clones, with around 94% as singletons. As concerns this clone: Its antigen is not identified.

Sample time point: newly diagnosed, previously untreated cHL patient sample. The junction had 7 bases not matched to a gene; V was cut back by 4 bases and J by 4 bases. The CDR3 consists of 15 residues. Germline assignment: CDR1 SGDLS and CDR2 YYNGEE. What was sequenced was peripheral blood mononuclear cells (PBMCs). The sequence was collected from a human donor with classical Hodgkin lymphoma. V is TRBV9 and J is TRBJ2-2; 7 bases are a match to TRBD2. CDR3 sequence reads: CASSPLGRSTGELFF. The CDR3 DNA sequence: TGTGCCAGCAGCCCCCTCGGGAGGAGCACCGGGGAGCTGTTTTTT.